Listed below are T cell receptor beta chains from one sample, sequenced in a study of cytomegalovirus exposure and HLA in healthy donors. The repertoire was sequenced with immunoSEQ multiplex PCR; TCRdb's copy has only in-frame clones and lacks some. The sample carries 190,000 or so clones, approximately 85% recorded once. Sequencing was carried out using PBMCs. These receptors all come from a woman aged 45-65 years in good health and CMV-seropositive. The CDR3 runs from the conserved cysteine through the conserved F or W. D genes are given only for firm matches. The size of a clone is reported for some rows only, either as once, few or many, or as a class for expanded clones.

clone size	J gene	CDR3 length	V gene	D gene	CDR3 DNA	CDR3 protein
.	TRBJ2-7	12	TRBV10-3	.	TGTGCCATCAGTGAGTTGGGCAACGAGCAGTACTTC	CAISELGNEQYF
once	TRBJ1-2	16	TRBV13	TRBD1	TGTGCCAGCAGCTCTACCCTCGGACAGGGGGCGAATGGCTACACCTTC	CASSSTLGQGANGYTF
.	TRBJ2-1	14	TRBV7-8	TRBD2	TGTGCCAGCAGCTTAGCGAGCGGGAGCAATGAGCAGTTCTTC	CASSLASGSNEQFF
few	TRBJ2-7	15	TRBV5-1	.	TGCGCCAGCAGCTTGGCGGGCAGGACTACCTACGAGCAGTACTTC	CASSLAGRTTYEQYF
.	TRBJ2-2	16	TRBV7-7	TRBD2	TGTGCCAGCAGTTTAGGACTAGCGTTGAACACCGGGGAGCTGTTTTTT	CASSLGLALNTGELFF
few	TRBJ2-7	14	TRBV15	TRBD2	TGTGCCACCAGGGCGAGCGGGAGCTTCAACGAGCAGTACTTC	CATRASGSFNEQYF
.	TRBJ1-1	12	TRBV28	.	TGTGCCTCCAAACGGGGGGGCACTGAAGCTTTCTTT	CASKRGGTEAFF
.	TRBJ2-2	14	TRBV7-7	.	TGTGCCAGCGGTCAGGGACAAAACACCGGGGAGCTGTTTTTT	CASGQGQNTGELFF
once	TRBJ2-5	14	TRBV7-6	.	TGTGCCAGCAGCCAAAGGGCGGGGAAGGAGACCCAGTACTTC	CASSQRAGKETQYF
.	TRBJ2-7	15	TRBV6-5	TRBD1	TGTGCCAGCAGTTACTCGTACAGGGGCGTTTACGAGCAGTACTTC	CASSYSYRGVYEQYF
once	TRBJ2-3	15	TRBV5-1	.	TGCGCCAGCAGCTTGGGCCAGGAAGGCACAGATACGCAGTATTTT	CASSLGQEGTDTQYF
.	TRBJ2-1	17	TRBV29-1	TRBD2	TGCAGCGTGCCCGGGACTAGCGGGGGAAGCTCCTACAATGAGCAGTTCTTC	CSVPGTSGGSSYNEQFF
.	TRBJ2-1	13	TRBV7-9	.	TGTTCCAGCAGCCTGTCCTCGGGAGTAGAGCAGTTCTTC	CSSSLSSGVEQFF
.	TRBJ1-1	12	TRBV7-9	.	TGTGCCAGCAGCCCGAGGTCGGCTGAAGCTTTCTTT	CASSPRSAEAFF
once	TRBJ2-2	14	TRBV7-9	TRBD1	TGTTCCAGCACCAGGGACAGGCTCACCGGGGAGCTGTTTTTT	CSSTRDRLTGELFF
.	TRBJ2-7	15	TRBV5-1	.	TGCGCCAGCAGCCCCCCCCGAGGCGCAAGCTACGAGCAGTACTTC	CASSPPRGASYEQYF
.	TRBJ1-3	14	TRBV9	TRBD1	TGTGCCAGCGGACAGGGGAGCGCGGGAAACACCATATATTTT	CASGQGSAGNTIYF
once	TRBJ2-7	15	TRBV7-2	.	TGTGCCAGCAGCCCCCCCTCTAGGCTGGAGGGCGAGCAGTACTTC	CASSPPSRLEGEQYF
.	TRBJ1-2	14	TRBV4-1	.	TGCGCCAGCAGCCAAGATTCGGGGAGCTATGGCTACACCTTC	CASSQDSGSYGYTF
.	TRBJ2-3	15	TRBV19	TRBD2	TGTGCCAGTAGTATTCTAGCGGGGGACACAGATACGCAGTATTTT	CASSILAGDTDTQYF
.	TRBJ2-3	17	TRBV18	TRBD2	TGTGCCAGCTCACCCGGCGGGACTAGCGGGGGATTGGATACGCAGTATTTT	CASSPGGTSGGLDTQYF
.	TRBJ1-3	14	TRBV2	TRBD1	TGTGCCAGCAGACAGGGGGCTGGTAGAAACACCATATATTTT	CASRQGAGRNTIYF
once	TRBJ2-1	16	TRBV10-1	TRBD1	TGCGCCAGCAGTGACGGTGCCCGGACAGGGAACAATGAGCAGTTCTTC	CASSDGARTGNNEQFF
.	TRBJ2-5	16	TRBV27	.	TGTGCCAGCAGTTTTAATAGCGGACGGGGGCAAGAGACCCAGTACTTC	CASSFNSGRGQETQYF
.	TRBJ2-5	17	TRBV30	TRBD1	TGTGCCTGGACTTTTCCCTCGGACAGGCCGTTCCAAGAGACCCAGTACTTC	CAWTFPSDRPFQETQYF
.	TRBJ1-1	15	TRBV7-9	TRBD1	TGTGCCAGCAGCTCCTCCAGGGGGCTGAACACTGAAGCTTTCTTT	CASSSSRGLNTEAFF
.	TRBJ1-4	14	TRBV6-1	.	TGTGCCAGCAGTCCATTCTCGAGCATTGAAAAACTGTTTTTT	CASSPFSSIEKLFF
.	TRBJ2-3	16	TRBV7-8	.	TGTGCCAGCAGCTCGACACGAGAACGGAGCACAGATACGCAGTATTTT	CASSSTRERSTDTQYF
once	TRBJ2-1	14	TRBV5-4	TRBD1	TGTGCCAGCAGCCGAAGGCAGGGGGCAAATGAGCAGTTCTTC	CASSRRQGANEQFF
.	TRBJ2-3	15	TRBV7-9	.	TGTGCCAGCAGCTTAGTAGGGGCGCCCACAGATACGCAGTATTTT	CASSLVGAPTDTQYF
once	TRBJ2-7	12	TRBV7-6	.	TGTGCCAGCAGCTTGGGGCCCGAGCAGCAGTACTTC	CASSLGPEQQYF
once	TRBJ2-2	14	TRBV10-3	.	TGTGCCATCAGGGGGGCGCAAATAACCGGGGAGCTGTTTTTT	CAIRGAQITGELFF
.	TRBJ2-2	15	TRBV19	.	TGTGCCAGTAGTATGACAGGCGCCCCCCCCGGGGAGCTGTTTTTT	CASSMTGAPPGELFF
.	TRBJ2-7	15	TRBV4-2	TRBD1	TGTGCCAGCAGCCAAGGCGAGGGACAGGACTACGAGCAGTACTTC	CASSQGEGQDYEQYF
.	TRBJ1-4	20	TRBV19	.	TGTGCCAGTAGTATAGATCCTACCGGGACGGGAGTTGCAACTAATGAAAAACTGTTTTTT	CASSIDPTGTGVATNEKLFF
.	TRBJ1-6	14	TRBV27	TRBD1	TGTGCCAGCAGCAACAGGGGCTATAATTCACCCCTCCACTTT	CASSNRGYNSPLHF
few	TRBJ2-1	16	TRBV5-1	.	TGCGCCAGCAGCTTGAATACAGGGATCTCCTACAATGAGCAGTTCTTC	CASSLNTGISYNEQFF
.	TRBJ2-1	17	TRBV28	TRBD2	TGTGCCAGCAGCCCGGGCTTGCCGGGAGGGCTTAGGAATGAGCAGTTCTTC	CASSPGLPGGLRNEQFF
.	TRBJ2-3	15	TRBV2	.	TGTGCCAGCAGTGAAGCTCAGGACATGGATGATACGCAGTATTTT	CASSEAQDMDDTQYF
.	TRBJ1-5	15	TRBV28	.	TGTGCCAGCAGCCCCGGGAGCAGCGGTAATCAGCCCCAGCATTTT	CASSPGSSGNQPQHF
.	TRBJ2-4	19	TRBV6-4	TRBD1	TGTGCCAGCAGGGCGCCTCCGGGACAGGGTCGTGGAGCCAAAAACATTCAGTACTTC	CASRAPPGQGRGAKNIQYF